The T cell receptor (beta chain) described here comes from a study of blood T cell repertoires in COVID-19. Study-level background: The cDNA or gDNA used as material had been derived from T cells, B-cell-depleted T cells, or PBMCs.

During active infection, Seattle patients enrolled and were then monitored through disease. V lost 7 bases and J 3 bases, leaving 14 bases between the germline ends. The germline V gene has CDR1 SNHLY and CDR2 FYNNEI. There are 14 residues in the CDR3. The data were produced by immunoSEQ multiplex PCR, yet TCRdb's version contains in-frame clones alone and is incomplete. Altogether tens of thousands of clones are present, roughly four fifths being singletons, with the ten largest covering about an eighth. This clonotype was obtained from a man aged 50 or older with COVID-19, enrolled during active disease. Sequenced input: peripheral blood. This sequence joins TRBV2 and TRBJ2-3, with D hard to call. DNA of the CDR3: TGTGCCAGCACTTATATGGCGGTAACAGATACGCAGTATTTT. It specifies CASTYMAVTDTQYF.